The 13 T cell receptor beta chains given below trace back to one sample, sequenced in a study of response to subunit inactivated influenza vaccine. TCRdb used MiXCR to reprocess the RT-PCR reads, holding one entry per CDR3 protein. The data contain about 580,000 distinct CDR3 sequences, about 15% of them seen just once; the ten biggest clones take up around 10%. The starting material was PBMCs from blood, obtained 11 to 12 days after vaccination. Every receptor here comes from a man aged 45-65 years who received an inactivated influenza vaccine.

The V and J genes are TRBV4-3 and TRBJ2-5; D might be TRBD1 (5 bases). The CDR3 spans 17 residues. V was clipped by 3 bases and J by 5 bases, with 22 bases between them. The germline gives CDR1 LGHNA, CDR2 YSLEER. CDR3 region: CASSHSVGGQGRETQYF. The DNA for the CDR3 is TGCGCCAGCAGCCACTCTGTTGGTGGGCAGGGTCGGGAGACCCAGTACTTC.

The rearrangement uses TRBV21-1 and TRBJ2-1. TRBV21-1 is described as a pseudogene. This CDR3 contains 16 residues. DNA for the CDR3: TGTGCCAGCGGAATCCGGCTCCACCTACTTGACAATGAGCAGTTCTTC. Translated, it gives CASGIRLHLLDNEQFF.

This clonotype was observed a handful of times. The V call is TRBV9, the J call TRBJ2-5; 9 bases are a match to TRBD2. The CDR3 loop spans 15 amino acids. The germline gives CDR1 SGDLS, CDR2 YYNGEE. With V trimmed by 0 bases and J by 5 bases, 5 bases remained unmatched. The CDR3 coding sequence is TGTGCCAGCAGCGTAGGCAGCGGGGGGTTCGAGACCCAGTACTTC. Translated: CASSVGSGGFETQYF. Full variable domain (remainder filled in from reference TRBV9 and TRBJ2-5): DSGVTQTPKHLITATGQRVTLRCSPRSGDLSVYWYQQSLDQGLQFLIQYYNGEERAKGNILERFSAQQFPDLHSELNLSSLELGDSALYFCASSVGSGGFETQYFGPGTRLLVL.

This clonotype was seen a few times. The gene calls are TRBV28 and TRBJ2-1; D remains unclear. This CDR3 has 13 amino acids. The germline V gene encodes CDR1 MDHEN and CDR2 SYDVKM. With 4 bases removed from V and 5 bases from J, the gap between germline ends came to 9 bases. For the CDR3, the DNA is TGTGCCAGCAGTTCGACAATAAACAATGAGCAGTTCTTC. This codes for CASSSTINNEQFF.

This clonotype was seen a handful of times. The gene calls are TRBV5-1 and TRBJ2-5; D is undetermined. The V gene lost 5 bases and the J gene lost 6 bases, with 8 bases spanning the gap. Germline CDR1 and CDR2: SGHRS and YFSETQ. The length of the CDR3 is 11 residues. The CDR3 DNA is TGCGCCAGCAGTATTGGAAAGACCCAGTACTTC. Translation gives CASSIGKTQYF.

This clonotype was counted only a few times. A read error may account for a junction end that differs from germline. The V call is TRBV7-7, the J call TRBJ2-5, with D tentatively TRBD1 or TRBD2 (5 bases each). Germline V lookup: CDR1 SSHAT, CDR2 FNYEAQ (reference sequence). The CDR3 runs 16 residues. The CDR3 sequence: CASSLGRGRHQETQYF. Written as DNA, the CDR3 is TGTGCTAGCAGCTTAGGTAGGGGACGGCACCAAGAGACCCAGTACTTC.

This clonotype has more than one count but fewer than ten. The chain carries TRBV9 and TRBJ2-2; D ambiguous. The CDR3 covers 16 residues. Germline V lookup: CDR1 SGDLS, CDR2 YYNGEE. Trimming took 0 bases from V and 0 from J, leaving 9 bases between them. The CDR3 sequence: CASSVGWVANTGELFF. The CDR3 bases are TGTGCCAGCAGCGTAGGGTGGGTCGCGAACACCGGGGAGCTGTTTTTT.

This clonotype was observed at least ten times. The chain uses TRBV4-2 and TRBJ2-1, with 10 bases fitting TRBD2. V trimming: 0 bases; J trimming: 6 bases; junction bases outside the gene matches: 5. Per germline, CDR1 LGHNA and CDR2 YNFKEQ. This CDR3 comprises 16 residues. This CDR3 is CASSQESGGAVNEQFF. DNA for the CDR3: TGTGCCAGCAGCCAAGAAAGCGGGGGGGCCGTCAATGAGCAGTTCTTC.

The V gene is TRBV7-2, the J gene TRBJ2-7; TRBD2 matches 8 bases. The CDR3 has 16 amino acids. The germline V gene encodes CDR1 SGHTA and CDR2 FQGNSA. J lost 5 bases, V lost 5 bases, and 14 bases had no gene match. The CDR3 loop reads CASSPGGAGGRNEQYF. CDR3 DNA: TGTGCCAGCAGCCCCGGAGGGGCGGGGGGCCGGAACGAGCAGTACTTC.

This clonotype was observed a handful of times. The V call is TRBV12-3 or TRBV12-4, the J call TRBJ1-6, with D perhaps matching TRBD1 (6 bases). The V gene lost 7 bases and the J gene lost 6 bases, with 19 bases spanning the gap. The length of the CDR3 is 16 residues. CDR3 DNA sequence: TGTGCCAGCACCCGGAAGGGGGGACTGTTTAATTCACCCCTCCACTTT. It is translated as CASTRKGGLFNSPLHF.

This clonotype was counted ten times or more. The DNA for the CDR3 is TGTGCCAGCAGCGTAGGACTAGCGGGGTACAATGAGCAGTTCTTC. Protein product: CASSVGLAGYNEQFF. The chain employs TRBV9 and TRBJ2-1; 11 positions agree with TRBD2. The CDR3 contains 15 residues. The V and J ends lost 0 bases and 4 bases, in that order; junction bases with no gene match: 0. Per germline, CDR1 SGDLS and CDR2 YYNGEE.

The chain is built from TRBV21-1 and TRBJ2-1; the D call of TRBD1 is as the table states it, not checked on the DNA. TRBV21-1 is a pseudogene. This CDR3 region has 20 residues. The CDR3 protein is CASSYSPGTGVTCSYNEQFF. CDR3 sequence (DNA): TGTGCCAGCAGCTATAGTCCCGGGACAGGGGTTACCTGCTCCTACAATGAGCAGTTCTTC.

The V call is TRBV20-1, the J call TRBJ1-1; D ambiguous. The CDR3 covers 12 residues. Germline V gene data show CDR1 as DFQATT and CDR2 as SNEGSKA (reference sequence). CDR3 DNA sequence: TGCAGAGCCACCGATCAGCCCACTGAAGCTTTCTTT. It codes for CRATDQPTEAFF.